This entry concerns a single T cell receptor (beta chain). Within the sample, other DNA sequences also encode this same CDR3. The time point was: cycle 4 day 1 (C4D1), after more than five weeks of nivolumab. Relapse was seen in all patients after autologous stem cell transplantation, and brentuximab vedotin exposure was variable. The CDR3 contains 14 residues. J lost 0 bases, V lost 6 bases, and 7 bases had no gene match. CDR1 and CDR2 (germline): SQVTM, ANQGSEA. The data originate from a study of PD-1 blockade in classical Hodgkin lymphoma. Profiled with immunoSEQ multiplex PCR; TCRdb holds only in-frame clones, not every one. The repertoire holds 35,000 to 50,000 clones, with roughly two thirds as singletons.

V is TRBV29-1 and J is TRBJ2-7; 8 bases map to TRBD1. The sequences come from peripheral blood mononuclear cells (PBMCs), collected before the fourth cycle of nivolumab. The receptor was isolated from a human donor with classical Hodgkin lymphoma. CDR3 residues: CSVTGTGNSYEQYF. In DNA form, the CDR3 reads TGCAGCGTGACCGGGACAGGAAACTCCTACGAGCAGTACTTC.